This T cell receptor beta chain was identified during a study of blood T cell repertoires in COVID-19. Study in general: Acute and convalescent COVID-19 specimens originated in the United States, Italy and Spain. T cells, B-cell-depleted T cells, or PBMCs provided the cDNA or gDNA that served as material.

Source study methods: Nucleated cell counts were estimated from reference gene primer amplification. Sequencing used immunoSEQ multiplex PCR; TCRdb keeps in-frame clones, though not all of them. V, J and clone size are those of that table, while D and trimming were read from the DNA. The sample carries about 250,000 clones, approximately 90% recorded once. This clone was found once. Germline V gene lookup returns CDR1 SNHLY and CDR2 FYNNEI. The CDR3 totals 16 residues. The J segment lost 4 bases and the V segment lost 3 bases, leaving 7 bases of the junction unmatched. This sequence originates from a woman between 50 and 59 years old who had recovered from COVID-19. The J gene is TRBJ2-1, the V gene TRBV2, with 9 bases identical to TRBD1. The specimen sequenced was PBMCs or T cells enriched from blood (not recorded which). DNA for the CDR3: TGTGCCAGCAGTGACGTCGGGACAGGGTCTTACAATGAGCAGTTCTTC. Translated: CASSDVGTGSYNEQFF.